This T cell receptor beta chain comes out of a study of cytomegalovirus exposure and HLA in healthy donors. About the research overall: Approximately 190 million T cells yielded roughly 120 million unique TCR beta sequences in earlier analysis. Study outcomes and limitations: Later analysis suggested links between common viral pathogens and several top significant clusters.

The PCR had 60 Vbeta and 13 Jbeta primers. Using immunoSEQ multiplex PCR, the repertoire was profiled, and TCRdb retains in-frame clones only, with some absent. The data hold 170,000 or so clones, with approximately 84% observed a single time. As concerns this clone: Its antigen is as yet unknown.

In germline, CDR1 is SGHVS, CDR2 FNYEAQ. The CDR3 runs 15 residues. The V end was cut by 3 bases, the J end by 0 bases, with 10 bases between. Source material: PBMCs. J is TRBJ2-3 and V is TRBV7-6; D perhaps matches TRBD1 (6 bases). The receptor comes from a girl between 5 and 17 years old in good health and CMV-seropositive. The CDR3 region has the DNA TGTGCCAGCAGCTTTGACAGGTCTAGCACAGATACGCAGTATTTT. This translates into CASSFDRSSTDTQYF.